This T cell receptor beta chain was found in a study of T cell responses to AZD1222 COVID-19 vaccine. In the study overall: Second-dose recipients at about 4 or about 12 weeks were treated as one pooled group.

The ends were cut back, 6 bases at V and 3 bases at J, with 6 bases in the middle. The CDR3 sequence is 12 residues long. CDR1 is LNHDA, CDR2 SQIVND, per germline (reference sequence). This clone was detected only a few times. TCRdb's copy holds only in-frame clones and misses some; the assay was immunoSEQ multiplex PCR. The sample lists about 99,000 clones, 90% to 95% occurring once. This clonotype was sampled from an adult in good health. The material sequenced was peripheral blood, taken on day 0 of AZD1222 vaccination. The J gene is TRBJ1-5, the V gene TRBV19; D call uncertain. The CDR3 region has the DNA TGTGCCAGTAGGGGTTACAATCAGCCCCAGCATTTT. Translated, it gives CASRGYNQPQHF.